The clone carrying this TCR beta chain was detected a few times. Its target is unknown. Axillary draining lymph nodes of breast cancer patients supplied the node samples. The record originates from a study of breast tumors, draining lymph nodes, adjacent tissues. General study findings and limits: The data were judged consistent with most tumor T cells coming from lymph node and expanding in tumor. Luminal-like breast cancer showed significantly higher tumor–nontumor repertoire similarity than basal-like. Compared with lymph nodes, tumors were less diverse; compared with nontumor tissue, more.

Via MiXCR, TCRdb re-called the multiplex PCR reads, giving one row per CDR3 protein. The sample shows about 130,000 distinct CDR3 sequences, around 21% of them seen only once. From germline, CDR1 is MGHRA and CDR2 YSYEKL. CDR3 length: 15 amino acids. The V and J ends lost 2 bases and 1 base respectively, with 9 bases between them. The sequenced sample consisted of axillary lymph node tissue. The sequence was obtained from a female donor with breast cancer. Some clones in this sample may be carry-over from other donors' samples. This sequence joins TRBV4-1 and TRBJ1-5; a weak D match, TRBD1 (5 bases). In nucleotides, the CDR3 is TGCGCCAGCAGCCAACTGGGGACGAGCAATCAGCCCCAGCATTTT. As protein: CASSQLGTSNQPQHF.